These 7 T cell receptor beta chains were all obtained from the same sample, sequenced in a study of shared T cell receptors in the human thymus. TCRdb keeps only in-frame clones here, not all; method: immunoSEQ multiplex PCR. The table includes 700,000 to 750,000 clones, approximately 85% detected once. These data were likewise used in another study, on human thymus T cells.

Sequencing was carried out using thymocytes. These TCRs come from a girl less than two years old with a congenital heart defect.

In its sample, this clone was seen once. The chain joins TRBV4-2 to TRBJ1-3; TRBD1 might be the D (6 bases). Germline-derived CDR1 and CDR2 are LGHNA and YNFKEQ. This CDR3 spans 19 amino acids. V was clipped by 1 base and J by 0 bases, with 19 bases between them. The CDR3 nucleotides are TGTGCCAGCAGCCAAGGACGTAAGGACAGAACATCCTCTGGAAACACCATATATTTT. Translation: CASSQGRKDRTSSGNTIYF.

The chain combines TRBV7-8 with TRBJ2-1; TRBD1 aligns across 7 bases. This CDR3 spans 19 amino acids. Germline V gene lookup returns CDR1 SGHVS and CDR2 FQNEAQ. Trimming cost V 1 base and J 0 bases; bases outside gene matches: 12. The CDR3 region is CASSLVGTEEISSYNEQFF. Written as DNA, the CDR3 is TGTGCCAGCAGCTTAGTAGGGACAGAGGAAATCAGCTCCTACAATGAGCAGTTCTTC.

The chain employs TRBV2 and TRBJ2-3, with 7 bases aligning to TRBD2. The CDR3 is 16 amino acids. Trimming cost V 6 bases and J 4 bases; bases outside gene matches: 13. Per the germline V gene, CDR1 is SNHLY and CDR2 is FYNNEI. For the CDR3, the DNA is TGTGCCAGCAGCCCGGGGGGAGCTTGGCCACCAGATACGCAGTATTTT. Amino acid sequence: CASSPGGAWPPDTQYF.

This clone has a handful of counts. The CDR3 DNA reads TGCGCCAGCAGCCAAGGCCGCCTGAAAACAGGGAAACTCATCATAGACACTGAAGCTTTCTTT. This encodes CASSQGRLKTGKLIIDTEAFF. The J gene is TRBJ1-1, the V gene TRBV4-1, with a possible D match to TRBD1 (6 bases). This CDR3 region has 21 residues. Trimming removed 1 base at V and 3 bases at J, with 30 bases between. Per the germline V gene, CDR1 is MGHRA and CDR2 is YSYEKL.

The chain's CDR3 is CASSQEAGSYQPQHF. DNA for the CDR3: TGCGCCAGCAGCCAAGAAGCAGGGTCCTACCAGCCCCAGCATTTT. The V gene is TRBV4-3, the J gene TRBJ1-5, with D tentatively TRBD1 (5 bases). The CDR3 contains 15 residues. Deletions cut 0 bases from V and 7 bases from J, with 13 bases between. Germline values: CDR1 LGHNA, CDR2 YSLEER.

V usage is TRBV4-1 and J usage is TRBJ2-7; perhaps TRBD2 as D (5 bases). CDR1 is MGHRA and CDR2 is YSYEKL in the germline V gene. V dropped 1 base and J dropped 0 bases, with 16 bases sitting between them. The CDR3 spans 17 residues. The CDR3 loop is CASSQGNAGGSSYEQYF. CDR3 DNA sequence: TGCGCCAGCAGCCAAGGGAATGCGGGTGGGAGCTCCTACGAGCAGTACTTC.

The V call is TRBV5-6, the J call TRBJ1-2; 10 bases fit TRBD1. Trimming cost V 0 bases and J 8 bases; bases outside gene matches: 7. The CDR3 contains 15 residues. Germline values: CDR1 SGHDT, CDR2 YYEEEE. CDR3 DNA: TGTGCCAGCAGCTTGGGATCGACAGGGGGCCGGGGCTACACCTTC. This gives the protein CASSLGSTGGRGYTF.